A single T cell receptor (beta chain) is shown here with its context. Its specificity is not known. Pooled together were second doses at about 4 or about 12 weeks. Method: immunoSEQ multiplex PCR; TCRdb's copy keeps in-frame clones and lacks some. The data contain some 100,000 clones, 80% to 95% of them singletons. The data were obtained in a study of T cell responses to AZD1222 COVID-19 vaccine. General study results and limits: It was only after the peak T cell response that any repertoires were sampled. Donors, mostly white British, included more females; clonal diversity was possibly underestimated.

The sequencing used peripheral blood, collected 28 days after the second AZD1222 dose. This sequence was found in an adult who received the AZD1222 COVID-19 vaccine.

The CDR3 loop reads CASSLYGQETQYF. In DNA form, the CDR3 reads TGTGCCAGCAGCTTATATGGGCAAGAGACCCAGTACTTC. The genes are TRBV7-3 and TRBJ2-5; D remains unclear. This CDR3 region has 13 residues. Trimming took 2 bases from V and 2 from J, leaving 6 bases between them. Germline assignment: CDR1 SGHTA and CDR2 FQGTGA.